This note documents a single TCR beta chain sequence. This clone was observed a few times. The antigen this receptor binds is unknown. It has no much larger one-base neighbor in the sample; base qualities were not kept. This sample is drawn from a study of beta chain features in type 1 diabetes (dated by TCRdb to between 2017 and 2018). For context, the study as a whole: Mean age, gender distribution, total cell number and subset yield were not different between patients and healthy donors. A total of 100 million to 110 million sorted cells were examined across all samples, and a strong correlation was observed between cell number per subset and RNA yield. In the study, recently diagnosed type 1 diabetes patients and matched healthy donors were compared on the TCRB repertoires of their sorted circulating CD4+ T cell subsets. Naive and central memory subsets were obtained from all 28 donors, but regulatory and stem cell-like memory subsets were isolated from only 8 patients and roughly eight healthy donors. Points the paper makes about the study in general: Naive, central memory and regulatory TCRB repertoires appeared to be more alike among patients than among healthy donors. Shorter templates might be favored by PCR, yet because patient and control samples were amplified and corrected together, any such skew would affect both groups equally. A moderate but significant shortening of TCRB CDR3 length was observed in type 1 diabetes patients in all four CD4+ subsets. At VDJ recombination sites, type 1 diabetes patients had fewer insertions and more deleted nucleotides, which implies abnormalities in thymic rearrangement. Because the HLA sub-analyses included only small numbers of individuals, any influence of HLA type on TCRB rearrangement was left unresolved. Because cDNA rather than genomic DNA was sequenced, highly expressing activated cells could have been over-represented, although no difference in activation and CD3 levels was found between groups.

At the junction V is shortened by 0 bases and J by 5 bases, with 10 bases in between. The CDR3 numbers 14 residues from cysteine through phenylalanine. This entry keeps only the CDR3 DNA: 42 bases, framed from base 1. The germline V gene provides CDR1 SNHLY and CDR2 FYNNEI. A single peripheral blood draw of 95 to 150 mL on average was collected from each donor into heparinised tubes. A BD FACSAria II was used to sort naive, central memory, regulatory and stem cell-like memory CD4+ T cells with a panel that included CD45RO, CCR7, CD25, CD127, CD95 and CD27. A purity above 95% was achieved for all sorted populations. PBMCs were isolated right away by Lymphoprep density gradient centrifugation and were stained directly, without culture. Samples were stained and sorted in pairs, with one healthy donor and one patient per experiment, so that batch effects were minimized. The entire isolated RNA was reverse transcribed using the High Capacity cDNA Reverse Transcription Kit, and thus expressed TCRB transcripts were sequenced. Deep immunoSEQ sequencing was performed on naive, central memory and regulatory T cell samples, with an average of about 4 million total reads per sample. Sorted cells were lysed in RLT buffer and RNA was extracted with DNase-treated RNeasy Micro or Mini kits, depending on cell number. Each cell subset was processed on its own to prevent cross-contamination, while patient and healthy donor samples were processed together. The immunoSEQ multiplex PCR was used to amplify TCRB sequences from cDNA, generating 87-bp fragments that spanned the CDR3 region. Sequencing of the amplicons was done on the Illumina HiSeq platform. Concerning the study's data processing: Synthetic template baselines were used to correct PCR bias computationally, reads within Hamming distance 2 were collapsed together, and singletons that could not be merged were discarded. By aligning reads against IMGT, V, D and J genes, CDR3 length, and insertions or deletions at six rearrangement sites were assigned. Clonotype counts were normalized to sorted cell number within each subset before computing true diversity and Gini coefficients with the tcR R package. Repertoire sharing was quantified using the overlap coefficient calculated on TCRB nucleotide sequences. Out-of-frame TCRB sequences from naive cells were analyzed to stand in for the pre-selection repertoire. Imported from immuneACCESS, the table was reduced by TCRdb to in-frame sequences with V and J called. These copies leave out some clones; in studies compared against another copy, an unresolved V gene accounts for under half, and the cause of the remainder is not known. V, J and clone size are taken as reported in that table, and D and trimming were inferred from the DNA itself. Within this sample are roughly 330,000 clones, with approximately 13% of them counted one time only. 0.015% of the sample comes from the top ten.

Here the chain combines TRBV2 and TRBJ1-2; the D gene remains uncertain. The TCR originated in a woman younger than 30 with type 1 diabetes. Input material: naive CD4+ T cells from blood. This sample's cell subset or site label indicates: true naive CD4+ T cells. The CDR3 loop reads CASSEALADYGYTF. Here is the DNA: TGTGCCAGCAGTGAAGCGTTAGCAGATTATGGCTACACCTTC.